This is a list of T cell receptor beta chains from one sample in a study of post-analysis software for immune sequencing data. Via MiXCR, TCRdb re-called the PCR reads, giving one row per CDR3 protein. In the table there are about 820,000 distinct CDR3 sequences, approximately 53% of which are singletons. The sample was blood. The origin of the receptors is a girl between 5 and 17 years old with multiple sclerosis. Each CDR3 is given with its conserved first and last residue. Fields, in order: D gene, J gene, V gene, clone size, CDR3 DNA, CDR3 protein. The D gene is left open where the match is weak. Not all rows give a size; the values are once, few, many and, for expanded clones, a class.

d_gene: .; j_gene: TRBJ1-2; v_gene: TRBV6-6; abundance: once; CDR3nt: TGTGCCAGCAGACACGGGGCAGGGACTAACTATGGCTACACCTTC; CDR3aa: CASRHGAGTNYGYTF
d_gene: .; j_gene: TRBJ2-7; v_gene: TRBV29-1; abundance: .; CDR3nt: TGCAGCGTGTGCTTTGGGGTCCCCTACGAGCAGTACTTC; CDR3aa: CSVCFGVPYEQYF
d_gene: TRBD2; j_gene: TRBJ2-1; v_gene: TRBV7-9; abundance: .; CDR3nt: TGTGCCAGCAGCTTAGCCGAGCGGGGTAGCTCCTACAATGAGCAGTTCTTC; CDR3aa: CASSLAERGSSYNEQFF
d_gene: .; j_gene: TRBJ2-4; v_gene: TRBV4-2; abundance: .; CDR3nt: TGTGCCAGCAGCCAAGATCGAAGTGCCTTAGCCAAAAACATTCAGTACTTC; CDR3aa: CASSQDRSALAKNIQYF
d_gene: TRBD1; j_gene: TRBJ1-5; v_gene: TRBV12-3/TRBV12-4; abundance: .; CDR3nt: TGTGCCAGCAGTTTAGAGACAGGGCCTAGCAATCAGCCCCAGCATTTT; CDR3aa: CASSLETGPSNQPQHF
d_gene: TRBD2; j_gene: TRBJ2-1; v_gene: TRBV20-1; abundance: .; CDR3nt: TGCAGTGCCGATGAACTGACGACTGGGAGCGGGAGGGTAAATGAGCAGTTCTTC; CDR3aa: CSADELTTGSGRVNEQFF
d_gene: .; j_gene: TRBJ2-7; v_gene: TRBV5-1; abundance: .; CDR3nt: TGCGCCAGCAGAAAGCCCGAAACTAGCGAGCAGTACTTC; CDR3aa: CASRKPETSEQYF
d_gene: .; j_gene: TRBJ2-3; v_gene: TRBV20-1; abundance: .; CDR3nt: TGCAGTGCTTCGAGGCTCACAGATACGCAGTATTTT; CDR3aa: CSASRLTDTQYF
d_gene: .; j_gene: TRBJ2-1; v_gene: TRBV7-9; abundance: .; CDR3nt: TGTGCCAGCATCGACCGGGACAAGCCCTACAATGAGCAGTTCTTC; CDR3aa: CASIDRDKPYNEQFF
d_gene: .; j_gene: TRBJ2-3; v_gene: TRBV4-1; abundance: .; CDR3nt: TGCGCCAGCAGCTCAAGTTGGGATAGCACAGATACGCAGTATTTT; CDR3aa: CASSSSWDSTDTQYF
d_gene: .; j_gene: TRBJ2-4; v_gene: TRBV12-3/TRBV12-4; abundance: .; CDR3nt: TGTGCCAGCAGTGCGTTCGGGGGCGTAAACATTCAGTACTTC; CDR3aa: CASSAFGGVNIQYF
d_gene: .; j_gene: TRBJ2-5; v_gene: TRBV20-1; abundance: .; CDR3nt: TGCAGTGCCGCTGCTGGGCGGTGGTACCAAGAGACCCAGTACTTC; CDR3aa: CSAAAGRWYQETQYF
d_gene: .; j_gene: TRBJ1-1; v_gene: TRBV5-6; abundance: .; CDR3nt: TGTGCCAGCAGCTTGGCTTGGGCTGAAGCTTTCTTT; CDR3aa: CASSLAWAEAFF
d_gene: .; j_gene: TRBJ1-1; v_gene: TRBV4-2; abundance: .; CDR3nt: TGTGCCAGCAGCCAAGAGGGGGGCACTTGGAACACTGAAGCTTTCTTT; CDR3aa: CASSQEGGTWNTEAFF
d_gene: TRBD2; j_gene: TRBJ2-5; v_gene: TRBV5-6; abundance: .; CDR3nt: TGTGCCAGCAGCCCCCGCGGGGGAATACAAGAGACCCAGTACTTC; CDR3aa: CASSPRGGIQETQYF
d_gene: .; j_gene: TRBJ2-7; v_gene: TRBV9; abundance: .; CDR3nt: TGTGCCAGCAGCGTAGGGACCCTTGACTCCTACGAGCAGTACTTC; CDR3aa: CASSVGTLDSYEQYF
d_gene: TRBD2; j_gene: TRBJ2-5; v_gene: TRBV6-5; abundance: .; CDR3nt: TGTGCCAGCAGTAGAAGCGGGGGCCAACAAGAGACCCAGTACTTC; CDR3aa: CASSRSGGQQETQYF
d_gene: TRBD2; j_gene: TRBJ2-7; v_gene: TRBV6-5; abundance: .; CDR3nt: TGTGCCAGCAGCATCACTAGCGGGACTTACTACGAGCAGTACTTC; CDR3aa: CASSITSGTYYEQYF
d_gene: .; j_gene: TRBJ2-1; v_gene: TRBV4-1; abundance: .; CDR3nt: TGCGCCAGCAGCCAAGTTGGGGGAGAAGACAATGAGCAGTTCTTC; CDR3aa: CASSQVGGEDNEQFF
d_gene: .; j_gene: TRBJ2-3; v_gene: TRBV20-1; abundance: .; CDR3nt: TGCAGTGCCAAAAAGACCGCGACTAGCACAGATACGCAGTATTTT; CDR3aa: CSAKKTATSTDTQYF
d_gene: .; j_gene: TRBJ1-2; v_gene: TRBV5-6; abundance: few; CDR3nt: TGTGCCAGCCATGTGGAAGAGGATGGCTACACCTTC; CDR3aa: CASHVEEDGYTF
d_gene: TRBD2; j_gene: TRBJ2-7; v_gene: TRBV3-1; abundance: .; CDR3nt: TGTGCCAGCAGCCTAGCGGGAGGCCGAAGCGAGCAGTACTTC; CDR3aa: CASSLAGGRSEQYF
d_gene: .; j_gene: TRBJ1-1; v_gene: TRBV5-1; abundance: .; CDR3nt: TGCGCCAGCAGCCCCGGACCCGGGACAATCACTGAAGCTTTCTTT; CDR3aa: CASSPGPGTITEAFF
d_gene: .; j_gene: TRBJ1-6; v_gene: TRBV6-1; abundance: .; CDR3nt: TGTGCCAGCAGTGCGACACTTCCGAGCTCCTATAATTCACCCCTCCACTTT; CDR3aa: CASSATLPSSYNSPLHF
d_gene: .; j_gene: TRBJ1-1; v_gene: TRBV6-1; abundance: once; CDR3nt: TGTGCCAGCACCCGGGCAGGGAACACTGAAGCTTTCTTT; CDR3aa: CASTRAGNTEAFF
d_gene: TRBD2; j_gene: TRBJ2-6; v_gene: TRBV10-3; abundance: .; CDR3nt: TGTGCCATCAGCTCTTCTGTTCAGCTAGCGGGAGGCCAAAAGACTGGGGCCAACGTCCTGACTTTC; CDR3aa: CAISSSVQLAGGQKTGANVLTF
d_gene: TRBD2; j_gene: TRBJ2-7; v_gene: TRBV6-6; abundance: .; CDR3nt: TGTGCCAGCATGGCTAGCGGGGGGACCTACGAGCAGTACTTC; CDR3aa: CASMASGGTYEQYF
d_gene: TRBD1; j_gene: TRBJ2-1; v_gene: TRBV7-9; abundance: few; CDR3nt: TGTGCCAGCAGCCCCCGGAGGGACAGGGATTCTTACAATGAGCAGTTCTTC; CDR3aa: CASSPRRDRDSYNEQFF
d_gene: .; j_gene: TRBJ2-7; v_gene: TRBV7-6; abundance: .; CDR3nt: TGTGCCAGCAGCTTAGGCTCCGTGGCTGCCCGAGGTAGGCCCTACGAGCAGTACTTC; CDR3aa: CASSLGSVAARGRPYEQYF
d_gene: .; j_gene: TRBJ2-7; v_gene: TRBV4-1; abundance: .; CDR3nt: TGCGCCAGCAGCCTCAAGATATCCGGTTCCTACGAGCAGTACTTC; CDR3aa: CASSLKISGSYEQYF
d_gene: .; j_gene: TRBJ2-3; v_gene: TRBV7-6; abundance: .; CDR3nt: TGTGCCAGCAGCAAGATAAAATCCGGCACAGATACGCAGTATTTT; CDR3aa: CASSKIKSGTDTQYF
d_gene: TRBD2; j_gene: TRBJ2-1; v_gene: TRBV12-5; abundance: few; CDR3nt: TGTGCTAGTGGTTTGGTACTATCGGCGGGGGGGCCGGGTGAGCAGTTCTTC; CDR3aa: CASGLVLSAGGPGEQFF
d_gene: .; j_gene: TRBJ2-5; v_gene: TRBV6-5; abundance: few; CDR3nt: TGTGCCAGCAGTTACTCGATCGGGGAGACCCAGTACTTC; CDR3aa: CASSYSIGETQYF
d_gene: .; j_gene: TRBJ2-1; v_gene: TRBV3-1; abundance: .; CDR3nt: TGTGCCAGCAGCGCGAGGGGCCCATTAGGAAATGAGCAGTTCTTC; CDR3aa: CASSARGPLGNEQFF
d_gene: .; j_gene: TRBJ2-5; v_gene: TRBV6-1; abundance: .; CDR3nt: TGTGCCAGCGAGCTAGCGCCGGCTTCGGCCCAGTACTTC; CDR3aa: CASELAPASAQYF
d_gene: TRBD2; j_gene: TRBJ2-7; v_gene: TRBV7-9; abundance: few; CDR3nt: TGTGCCAGCAGCTTAGAAGCGGGGGAGCAGTACTTC; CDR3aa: CASSLEAGEQYF
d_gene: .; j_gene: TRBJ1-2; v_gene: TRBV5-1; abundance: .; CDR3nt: TGCGCCAGCAGCTCTGAAGTAACATATGGCTACACCTTC; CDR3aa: CASSSEVTYGYTF
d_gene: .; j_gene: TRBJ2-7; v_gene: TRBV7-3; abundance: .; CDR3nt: TGTGCCAGCAGCTTAGGGTCGACGGACTACGAGCAGTACTTC; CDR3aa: CASSLGSTDYEQYF
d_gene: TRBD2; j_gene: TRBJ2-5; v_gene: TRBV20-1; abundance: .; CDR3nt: TGCAGTGCCACAAAGGCTGATAGCGGGAGGAGCAGGGAGACCCAGTACTTC; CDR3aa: CSATKADSGRSRETQYF
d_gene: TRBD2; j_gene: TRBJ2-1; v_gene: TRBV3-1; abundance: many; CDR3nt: TGTGCCAGCAGCCAATGGACTAGCGACCCCTACAATGAGCAGTTCTTC; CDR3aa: CASSQWTSDPYNEQFF
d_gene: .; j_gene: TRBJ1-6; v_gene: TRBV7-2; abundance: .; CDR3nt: TGTGCCAGCAGCTTAGGACTTTGGAATTCACCCCTCCACTTT; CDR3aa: CASSLGLWNSPLHF
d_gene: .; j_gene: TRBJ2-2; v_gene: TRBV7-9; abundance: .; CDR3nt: TGTGCCAGCAGCCCATTGGGGGGGCGAGACACCGGGGAGCTGTTTTTT; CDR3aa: CASSPLGGRDTGELFF
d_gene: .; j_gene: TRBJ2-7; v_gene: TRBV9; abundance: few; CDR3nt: TGTGCCAGCAGCGTAGAGGTCGCCAACGAGCAGTACTTC; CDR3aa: CASSVEVANEQYF
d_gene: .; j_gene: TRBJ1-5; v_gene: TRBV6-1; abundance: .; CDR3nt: TGTGCCACCTGGGGCCACAGCAATCAGCCCCAGCATTTT; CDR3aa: CATWGHSNQPQHF
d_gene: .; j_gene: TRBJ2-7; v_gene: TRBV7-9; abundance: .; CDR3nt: TGTGCCAGCAGCCCCGAGCGGGCCAAATCCTACGAGCAGTACTTC; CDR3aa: CASSPERAKSYEQYF
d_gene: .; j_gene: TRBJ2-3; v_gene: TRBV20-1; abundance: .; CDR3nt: TGCAGTGCTAGAGACGGACTCACAGATACGCAGTATTTT; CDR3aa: CSARDGLTDTQYF